This entry lists 20 T cell receptor beta chains sequenced from one sample in a study of T-cell reconstitution after alpha-beta-depleted transplantation in children. TCRbeta library preparation incorporated unique molecular identifiers. Via MiXCR, TCRdb re-called the PCR reads, giving one row per CDR3 protein. The sample records hundreds of thousands of distinct CDR3 sequences, about 12% being singletons. This specimen was PBMCs from the stem cell graft donor, taken from the stem cell graft. These receptor sequences come from a human donor who donated a stem cell graft to a child with combined immunodeficiency.

This clonotype appeared a few times. The chain has TRBV27 and TRBJ2-1; 10 bases match TRBD2. V lost 2 bases and J lost 9; bases outside the gene matches: 7. The CDR3 runs 15 residues. In germline, CDR1 is MNHEY, CDR2 SMNVEV (reference sequence). The CDR3 region is CASSLDGTSVAEQFF. CDR3 bases: TGTGCCAGCAGTTTAGATGGGACTAGCGTTGCTGAGCAGTTCTTC.

This clonotype was counted only a few times. The chain couples TRBV6-5 to TRBJ2-7, with D perhaps assigned TRBD1 or TRBD2 (5 bases each). V shed 0 bases and J shed 3 bases, with 12 bases lying between them. The germline gives CDR1 MNHEY, CDR2 SVGAGI. The CDR3 runs 15 residues. CDR3 amino acids: CASSYSRGDGYEQYF. DNA of the CDR3: TGTGCCAGCAGTTACTCGAGAGGGGACGGCTACGAGCAGTACTTC.

CDR3 region: CAWSVHHFRSSYEQYF. CDR3 sequence (DNA): TGTGCCTGGAGTGTACACCACTTCAGGAGCTCCTACGAGCAGTACTTC. The chain links TRBV30 to TRBJ2-7; D gene ambiguous. CDR3 length equals 16 residues. Trimming pared 0 bases from V and 0 bases from J, leaving 15 bases between. From germline, CDR1 is GTSNPN and CDR2 SVGIG (reference sequence). Looking up the rest from reference TRBV30 and TRBJ2-7 gives the full variable domain: SQTIHQWPATLVQPVGSPLSLECTVEGTSNPNLYWYRQAAGRGLQLLFYSVGIGQISSEVPQNLSASRPQDRQFILSSKKLLLSDSGFYLCAWSVHHFRSSYEQYFGPGTRLTVT.

This clonotype occurred a few times. The chain is built from TRBV7-9 and TRBJ2-1; D call uncertain. V lost 2 bases and J 10 bases, leaving 15 bases between the germline ends. Per the germline V gene, CDR1 is SEHNR and CDR2 is FQNEAQ (reference sequence). This CDR3 has 14 amino acids. CDR3 in amino acids: CASSLLLGSEEQFF. CDR3 in DNA: TGTGCCAGCAGCTTATTATTAGGGTCTGAAGAGCAGTTCTTC.

This clonotype appeared a few times. The junction departs from germline at one end; a sequencing error may be responsible. The gene calls are TRBV5-6 and TRBJ1-1, with no clear D. CDR3 length: 15 residues. Germline V gene data show CDR1 as SGHDT and CDR2 as YYEEEE. CDR3 sequence (DNA): TGTGCCACCAGCTCCGCCGCTTTCGGCACCTCCGCCGCTTTCTTT. Residues: CATSSAAFGTSAAFF.

The CDR3 DNA follows: TGTGCCAGCAGCCCCTCACAGGGCGGCGAGCAGTACTTC. This gives the protein CASSPSQGGEQYF. The V call is TRBV9, the J call TRBJ2-7, with D possibly matching TRBD1 (6 bases). CDR1 SGDLS and CDR2 YYNGEE come from the germline V gene. V lost 4 bases and J 6 bases, leaving 14 bases between the germline ends. The CDR3 runs to 13 residues.

This clonotype was counted between two and nine times. V usage is TRBV5-6 and J usage is TRBJ2-1, with 9 positions matching TRBD2. The V and J ends lost 2 bases and 5 bases, in that order; junction bases with no gene match: 8. Germline V CDR1 and CDR2: SGHDT, YYEEEE. The CDR3 contains 16 residues. In DNA, the CDR3 is TGTGCCAGCAGCTTTCCGGCTAGCGGGGAGAACAATGAGCAGTTCTTC. Translation: CASSFPASGENNEQFF.

This clonotype was recorded a few times. This sequence joins TRBV12-3 or TRBV12-4 and TRBJ1-4; the D gene is possibly TRBD1 (5 bases). The CDR3 extends over 14 amino acids. Trimming removed 7 bases from V and 2 bases from J, with 11 bases in between. The CDR3 sequence is CASTQGPTNEKLFF. In DNA, the CDR3 is TGTGCCAGCACCCAGGGCCCGACTAATGAAAAACTGTTTTTT.

The chain links TRBV2 to TRBJ1-1, with TRBD1 as a possible D gene (5 bases). V dropped 2 bases and J dropped 4 bases, with 14 bases sitting between them. CDR3 length equals 15 residues. Looked up from germline, CDR1 is SNHLY and CDR2 is FYNNEI. The CDR3, as DNA: TGTGCCAGCAGTGAACAGGGTAGGTACGGCACTGAAGCTTTCTTT. As protein: CASSEQGRYGTEAFF.

This clonotype turned up a few times. The V gene is TRBV12-3 or TRBV12-4, the J gene TRBJ2-7; the match to TRBD2 covers 8 bases. CDR3 size: 15 residues. After removal of 5 bases from V and 3 bases from J, the junction contained 9 bases not matched to a gene. Here the CDR3 DNA reads TGTGCCAGCAGTCCAAAACTAGCGGCGAACTACGAGCAGTACTTC. Translating gives CASSPKLAANYEQYF.

This clonotype has a handful of counts. The chain carries TRBV3-1 and TRBJ2-7; D unclear. V lost 1 base to trimming and J lost 2 bases, with 9 bases between them. The V gene's germline CDR1 is LGHDT and CDR2 YNNKEL (reference sequence). This CDR3 spans 14 amino acids. CDR3 sequence reads: CASSQGLLPYEQYF. In DNA, the CDR3 is TGTGCCAGCAGCCAAGGTCTTTTACCCTACGAGCAGTACTTC.

The genes are TRBV4-2 and TRBJ1-2, with D hard to call. Germline lookup yields CDR1 LGHNA and CDR2 YNFKEQ. This CDR3 contains 11 residues. Trimming removed 5 bases at V and 14 bases at J, with 15 bases between. CDR3 sequence reads: CASSEGGSETF. CDR3 coding DNA: TGTGCCAGCAGCGAAGGAGGGTCGGAGACCTTC.

This chain's CDR3 is CATSDFTGRDANTGELFF. The DNA of the CDR3 is TGTGCCACCAGTGATTTTACAGGGAGGGATGCGAACACCGGGGAGCTGTTTTTT. The rearrangement links TRBV24-1 to TRBJ2-2; weak D call: TRBD2 (7 bases). The germline gives CDR1 KGHDR, CDR2 SFDVKD. This CDR3 is built from 18 residues. V was cut by 1 base and J by 0 bases, with 14 bases left in between.

In its sample, this clonotype was seen many times. The rearrangement uses TRBV20-1 and TRBJ2-1; D is ambiguous. V was clipped by 3 bases and J by 3 bases, with 12 bases between them. CDR1 DFQATT and CDR2 SNEGSKA come from the germline V gene (reference sequence). The CDR3 runs 14 residues. The CDR3 region is CSARGSGRYNEQFF. The CDR3 DNA follows: TGCAGTGCTAGGGGGTCAGGCCGCTACAATGAGCAGTTCTTC.

The J gene is TRBJ2-1, the V gene TRBV12-3 or TRBV12-4; D is uncertain. CDR3 length: 14 residues. V was pared by 7 bases and J by 6 bases, with 16 bases between. The CDR3 sequence is CASTLGYASNEQFF. DNA for the CDR3: TGTGCCAGCACCCTGGGTTACGCCTCCAATGAGCAGTTCTTC.

The J gene is TRBJ2-3, the V gene TRBV12-3 or TRBV12-4, with 8 bases lining up with TRBD2. There are 15 residues in the CDR3. V lost 4 bases and J lost 3; bases outside the gene matches: 6. CDR3 loop: CASSSQPGGTDTQYF. CDR3 DNA: TGTGCCAGCAGTTCCCAACCGGGGGGGACAGATACGCAGTATTTT.

The chain has TRBV4-1 and TRBJ2-7; D is perhaps TRBD1 or TRBD2 (5 bases each). Trimming left V 2 bases short and J 0 bases short, with 17 bases between. The CDR3 has 17 residues. CDR1 and CDR2 (germline): MGHRA, YSYEKL. The CDR3 reads CASSQRSWDGSSYEQYF. The DNA of the CDR3 is TGCGCCAGCAGCCAAAGATCGTGGGACGGAAGCTCCTACGAGCAGTACTTC.

Only a few counts were recorded for this clonotype. This rearrangement joins TRBV5-6 to TRBJ2-2, with D unclear. V was cut by 4 bases and J by 5 bases, with 12 bases left in between. The germline V gene has CDR1 SGHDT and CDR2 YYEEEE. The CDR3 covers 14 residues. CDR3 coding DNA: TGTGCCAGCAGCACCCGGACGAGGACCGGGGAGCTGTTTTTT. It is translated as CASSTRTRTGELFF.

The table lists this clonotype with a few counts. The chain combines TRBV4-3 with TRBJ1-2; D gene unclear. The CDR3 spans 15 residues. Germline values: CDR1 LGHNA, CDR2 YSLEER. V was cut by 0 bases and J by 4 bases, with 12 bases left in between. CDR3 amino acids: CASSQDMGKGYGYTF. The CDR3 coding sequence is TGCGCCAGCAGCCAAGATATGGGGAAGGGCTATGGCTACACCTTC.

The table lists this clonotype with many counts. The chain carries TRBV2 and TRBJ2-1; D possibly corresponds to TRBD1 (5 bases). Germline values: CDR1 SNHLY, CDR2 FYNNEI. This CDR3 has 14 amino acids. V was pared by 2 bases and J by 6 bases, with 11 bases between. CDR3 loop: CASSELQALNEQFF. CDR3 bases: TGTGCCAGCAGTGAATTACAGGCCCTCAATGAGCAGTTCTTC.